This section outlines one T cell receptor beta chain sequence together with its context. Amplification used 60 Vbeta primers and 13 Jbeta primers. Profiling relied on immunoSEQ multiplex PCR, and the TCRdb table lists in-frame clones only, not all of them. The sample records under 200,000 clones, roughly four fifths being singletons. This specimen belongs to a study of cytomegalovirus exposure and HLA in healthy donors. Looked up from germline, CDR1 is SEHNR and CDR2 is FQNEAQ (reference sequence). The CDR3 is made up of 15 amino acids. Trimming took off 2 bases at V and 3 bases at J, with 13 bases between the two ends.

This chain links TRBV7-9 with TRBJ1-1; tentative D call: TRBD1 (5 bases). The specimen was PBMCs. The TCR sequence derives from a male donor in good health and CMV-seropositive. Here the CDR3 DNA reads TGTGCCAGCAGCTTATCTCGCAGGGAGGACACTGAAGCTTTCTTT. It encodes CASSLSRREDTEAFF.